This is a list of T cell receptor beta chains from one sample in a study of cytomegalovirus exposure and HLA in healthy donors. Sequenced by immunoSEQ multiplex PCR; TCRdb stores in-frame clones only, minus some. The profile shows approximately 100,000 clones, about 70% of them singletons. Sequencing was done on a sample of PBMCs. The receptors come from a boy younger than 18 in good health and CMV-seronegative. CDR3s leave out the opening cysteine and the closing phenylalanine or tryptophan. Rows may omit the clone size; those that give it use once, few, many or a size class.

j_call clone_size v_call cdr3_length cdr3_aa
TRBJ2-3 - TRBV28 13 ASSPNGQITDTQY
TRBJ2-7 few TRBV5-4 12 ASSLMGRADEQY
TRBJ1-1 - TRBV5-1 14 ASSMGSSNANTEAF
TRBJ2-1 - TRBV7-3 13 ASSFGQASYNEQF
TRBJ1-2 - TRBV6-6 13 ASTPGQGVGYGYT
TRBJ2-3 - TRBV9 12 ASRDRENTDTQY
TRBJ1-5 - TRBV4-3 13 ASSQEYRANQPQH
TRBJ1-5 few TRBV5-1 13 ASSTGQGSNQPQH
TRBJ2-7 few TRBV2 12 ASSGGQSGFEQY
TRBJ1-6 - TRBV27 13 ASSLRGPYNSPLH
TRBJ1-1 - TRBV7-9 10 ASSFGDTEAF
TRBJ1-6 few TRBV30 15 AWRGRDRGSYNSPLH
TRBJ1-1 - TRBV28 12 ASSPPGGRFEAF
TRBJ2-3 - TRBV29-1 12 SVRGDRDTDTQY
TRBJ1-1 few TRBV2 11 ASSGLLNTEAF
TRBJ1-5 few TRBV28 11 ASRRGSNQPQH
TRBJ1-5 - TRBV11-2 10 ASSHYNQPQH
TRBJ1-2 - TRBV6-6 10 ASRGHDYGYT
TRBJ1-4 - TRBV5-6 14 ASSYSGGMANEKLF